These 30 T cell receptor beta chains were all obtained from the same sample, sequenced in a study of OX40 agonist ivuxolimab in advanced cancers. Library preparation used the immunoSEQ multiplex PCR assay. TCRdb obtained this table from immuneACCESS and retained in-frame rearrangements with V and J assigned. These tables miss some clones; where compared with another copy, unresolved V genes account for less than half of the shortfall, and the remainder is unexplained. Across this sample there are about 71,000 clones, with roughly nine tenths seen only once. The ten largest clones represent about 14% of the sample. Specimen: CD4+ or CD8+ T cells sorted from blood, collected in a trial of the OX40 agonist ivuxolimab. The receptor source for this set is an adult with an advanced solid tumor such as melanoma, head and neck, liver or kidney cancer.

The genes are TRBV7-8 and TRBJ2-3, with 9 positions matching TRBD1. V shed 0 bases and J 12 bases; nucleotides not matched to a gene: 13. The CDR3 sequence is 16 residues long. Germline-derived CDR1 and CDR2 are SGHVS and FQNEAQ. The DNA for the CDR3 is TGTGCCAGCAGCTTAGCCGGGACAGGGACCCAGGATCCACAGTATTTT. The encoded protein is CASSLAGTGTQDPQYF.

The V and J genes are TRBV4-1 and TRBJ2-7, with a tentative D call TRBD2 (6 bases). The CDR3 has 16 amino acids. The germline V and J ends were trimmed by 1 base and 2 bases, with 15 bases remaining between them. Germline values: CDR1 MGHRA, CDR2 YSYEKL. CDR3 in amino acids: CASSQVSSGPAYEQYF. As DNA, the CDR3 is TGCGCCAGCAGCCAAGTTAGTAGCGGCCCTGCCTACGAGCAGTACTTC.

This chain joins TRBV5-6 and TRBJ2-7; 7 bases agree with TRBD1. CDR1 SGHDT and CDR2 YYEEEE come from the germline V gene. The ends lost 0 bases at V and 3 bases at J; junction bases unmatched: 3. This CDR3 comprises 14 residues. The CDR3 spells CASSLGPGGYEQYF. The CDR3 nucleotides are TGTGCCAGCAGCTTGGGCCCAGGGGGCTACGAGCAGTACTTC. The variable domain in full, completed from reference TRBV5-6 and TRBJ2-7, reads DAGVTQSPTHLIKTRGQQVTLRCSPKSGHDTVSWYQQALGQGPQFIFQYYEEEERQRGNFPDRFSGHQFPNYSSELNVNALLLGDSALYLCASSLGPGGYEQYFGPGTRLTVT.

The chain is built from TRBV28 and TRBJ2-3, with 14 bases fitting TRBD2. The CDR3 is 16 amino acids. Germline CDR1 reads MDHEN; CDR2 reads SYDVKM. Losses at the gene ends were 5 bases for V and 4 bases for J; bases not matched to a gene: 5. The CDR3 reads CASSPGLAGGPDTQYF. The CDR3, as DNA: TGTGCCAGCAGTCCCGGACTAGCGGGAGGCCCAGATACGCAGTATTTT.

The J gene is TRBJ1-2, the V gene TRBV9; a weak D match, TRBD1 (6 bases). This CDR3 comprises 14 residues. CDR1 SGDLS and CDR2 YYNGEE come from the germline V gene. V lost 3 bases and J lost 9, with 18 bases in between. The CDR3 reads CASSGTVGAVRYTF. In nucleotides, the CDR3 is TGTGCCAGCAGCGGGACCGTGGGGGCCGTGCGCTACACCTTC. The complete variable domain, with remaining parts taken from reference TRBV9 and TRBJ1-2, reads DSGVTQTPKHLITATGQRVTLRCSPRSGDLSVYWYQQSLDQGLQFLIQYYNGEERAKGNILERFSAQQFPDLHSELNLSSLELGDSALYFCASSGTVGAVRYTFGSGTRLTVV.

This chain links TRBV5-4 with TRBJ2-1, with D perhaps matching TRBD1 (5 bases). Looked up from germline, CDR1 is SGHNT and CDR2 is YYREEE (reference sequence). V lost 3 bases and J 0 bases, leaving 13 bases between the germline ends. The CDR3 is 16 residues long. CDR3 sequence (DNA): TGTGCCAGCAGCTCGCGGACACATAGCTCCTACAATGAGCAGTTCTTC. Its protein is CASSSRTHSSYNEQFF.

This chain connects TRBV4-3 to TRBJ1-3, with D uncertain. Trimming removed 1 base from V and 4 bases from J, with 14 bases in between. From germline, CDR1 is LGHNA and CDR2 YSLEER. The CDR3 is 16 residues long. For the CDR3, the DNA is TGCGCCAGCAGCCAAGGGACCGACCGAGTAGGAAACACCATATATTTT. As protein: CASSQGTDRVGNTIYF.

The chain uses TRBV4-1 and TRBJ2-7; D might be TRBD2 (6 bases). V was clipped by 0 bases and J by 3 bases, with 21 bases between them. There are 18 residues in the CDR3. Germline CDR1 is MGHRA and CDR2 is YSYEKL. This CDR3 reads CASSQEAPPARTNYEQYF. CDR3 DNA sequence: TGCGCCAGCAGCCAAGAGGCCCCCCCCGCTCGGACTAACTACGAGCAGTACTTC.

This chain's CDR3 is CASSQDREEAFF. The CDR3 coding sequence is TGCGCCAGCAGCCAAGATCGGGAGGAAGCTTTCTTT. The V call is TRBV4-3, the J call TRBJ1-1; no clear D. The V gene lost 0 bases and the J gene lost 8 bases, with 7 bases spanning the gap. This CDR3 comprises 12 residues. Germline assignment: CDR1 LGHNA and CDR2 YSLEER.

This clone has just one count. The chain is built from TRBV25-1 and TRBJ1-2; no definite D call. The CDR3 totals 15 residues. In germline, CDR1 is MGHDK, CDR2 SYGVNS. Trimming took 2 bases from V and 4 from J, leaving 14 bases between them. The CDR3 DNA is TGTGCCAGCAGTGAACCCGAGGGATACGGCTATGGCTACACCTTC. Residues: CASSEPEGYGYGYTF.

This clone was seen only once. This chain joins TRBV19 and TRBJ2-2, with D possibly being TRBD1 or TRBD2 (5 bases each). V was pared by 5 bases and J by 1 base, with 14 bases between. CDR1 is LNHDA and CDR2 is SQIVND in the germline V gene (reference sequence). CDR3 length: 16 residues. In nucleotides, the CDR3 is TGTGCCAGTAGTCCCTCGGGGCTTTTGAACACCGGGGAGCTGTTTTTT. It codes for CASSPSGLLNTGELFF.

This chain connects TRBV9 to TRBJ2-7, with D tentatively TRBD2 (6 bases). In germline, CDR1 is SGDLS, CDR2 YYNGEE. The CDR3 totals 14 residues. Deletions cut 4 bases from V and 4 bases from J, with 15 bases between. This CDR3 reads CASSLRGDWYEQYF. The CDR3 nucleotides read TGTGCCAGCAGCCTACGTGGGGACTGGTACGAGCAGTACTTC. The variable domain in full, completed from reference TRBV9 and TRBJ2-7, reads DSGVTQTPKHLITATGQRVTLRCSPRSGDLSVYWYQQSLDQGLQFLIQYYNGEERAKGNILERFSAQQFPDLHSELNLSSLELGDSALYFCASSLRGDWYEQYFGPGTRLTVT.

The chain carries TRBV5-4 and TRBJ2-5, with 12 bases aligning to TRBD2. In germline, CDR1 is SGHNT, CDR2 YYREEE (reference sequence). The CDR3 runs 16 residues. After removal of 2 bases from V and 4 bases from J, the junction contained 6 bases not matched to a gene. CDR3 nucleotides: TGTGCCAGCAGCTTTCTAGCGGGAGGGCCACGAGAGACCCAGTACTTC. The encoded protein is CASSFLAGGPRETQYF.

V is TRBV5-5 and J is TRBJ2-7; D is ambiguous. This CDR3 spans 14 amino acids. CDR1 is SGHKS, CDR2 YYEKEE, per germline (reference sequence). Between the trimmed V and J ends, which lost 0 bases and 2 bases, there was a span of 9 bases. The CDR3 loop reads CASSLVWNPYEQYF. The CDR3 DNA reads TGTGCCAGCAGCTTGGTATGGAACCCCTACGAGCAGTACTTC.

The chain is built from TRBV4-3 and TRBJ2-1; D not certain. This CDR3 is 17 amino acids long. Germline V gene lookup returns CDR1 LGHNA and CDR2 YSLEER. V was trimmed by 5 bases and J by 0 bases, leaving 17 bases between them. This CDR3 reads CASSGISATHSYNEQFF. The CDR3 DNA reads as TGCGCCAGCAGCGGAATAAGTGCGACCCACTCCTACAATGAGCAGTTCTTC.

The genes are TRBV4-3 and TRBJ2-7; weak D call: TRBD2 (6 bases). CDR3 length equals 14 residues. Between the trimmed V and J ends, which lost 3 bases and 2 bases, there was a span of 11 bases. The germline CDR1 and CDR2 sequences are LGHNA and YSLEER. This CDR3 is CASSQATSTYEQYF. The CDR3 DNA sequence: TGCGCCAGCAGCCAGGCGACTAGTACCTACGAGCAGTACTTC.

The chain combines TRBV27 with TRBJ2-3; the match to TRBD2 covers 13 bases. The CDR3 is 15 amino acids. Germline CDR1 is MNHEY and CDR2 is SMNVEV (reference sequence). V was pared by 10 bases and J by 4 bases, with 8 bases of the junction left unmatched. The CDR3: CATRRLAGGADTQYF. For the CDR3, the DNA is TGTGCCACCAGACGACTAGCGGGAGGAGCAGATACGCAGTATTTT.

The chain combines TRBV27 with TRBJ2-7, with a possible D match to TRBD1 (5 bases). Trimming took off 3 bases at V and 2 bases at J, with 11 bases between the two ends. Germline V gene lookup returns CDR1 MNHEY and CDR2 SMNVEV (reference sequence). The CDR3 length is 14 residues. The CDR3 sequence is CASSFITGAYEQYF. CDR3 sequence (DNA): TGTGCCAGCAGTTTTATCACAGGAGCCTACGAGCAGTACTTC.

CDR3 amino acids: CASSTRTGSGRGYTF. The CDR3, as DNA: TGTGCCAGCAGTACCAGGACAGGTTCAGGGAGGGGCTACACCTTC. The genes are TRBV6-5 and TRBJ1-2, with TRBD1 matching 7 bases. The junction had 14 bases not matched to a gene; V was cut back by 5 bases and J by 8 bases. Germline assignment: CDR1 MNHEY and CDR2 SVGAGI. The CDR3 has 15 residues.

J is TRBJ1-2 and V is TRBV9, with D hard to call. The CDR3 covers 11 residues. Germline lookup yields CDR1 SGDLS and CDR2 YYNGEE. V was trimmed by 0 bases and J by 7 bases, leaving 4 bases between them. The CDR3 bases are TGTGCCAGCAGCGTAGGGAGTGGCTACACCTTC. Protein sequence: CASSVGSGYTF.

This rearrangement joins TRBV19 to TRBJ2-3; the D gene is possibly TRBD1 (5 bases). Germline CDR1 and CDR2: LNHDA and SQIVND (reference sequence). V was cut by 4 bases and J by 5 bases, with 10 bases left in between. The CDR3 has 13 residues. DNA of the CDR3: TGTGCCAGTAGTACCCGACAGAAAGATACGCAGTATTTT. It encodes CASSTRQKDTQYF.

The genes are TRBV28 and TRBJ1-4, with D tentatively TRBD1 (6 bases). The CDR3 spans 13 residues. CDR1 and CDR2 (germline): MDHEN, SYDVKM. V lost 6 bases, J lost 8 bases, and 13 bases lay in between. CDR3 loop: CASSRRGGEKLFF. The CDR3 nucleotides read TGTGCCAGCAGCCGTCGGGGGGGCGAAAAACTGTTTTTT. Complete variable domain (other parts from reference TRBV28 and TRBJ1-4): DVKVTQSSRYLVKRTGEKVFLECVQDMDHENMFWYRQDPGLGLRLIYFSYDVKMKEKGDIPEGYSVSREKKERFSLILESASTNQTSMYLCASSRRGGEKLFFGSGTQLSVL.

V gene TRBV2 combines with J gene TRBJ1-1; 7 bases are shared with TRBD1. Germline assignment: CDR1 SNHLY and CDR2 FYNNEI. The CDR3 consists of 14 residues. The V gene end was trimmed by 4 bases and the J gene end by 10 bases; junction bases not matched to a gene: 12. The DNA of the CDR3 is TGTGCCAGCAGTGTTTCTGGGACAGTAGAATTAGCTTTCTTT. Protein sequence: CASSVSGTVELAFF.

The V gene is TRBV7-9, the J gene TRBJ2-7; 9 bases agree with TRBD2. The germline CDR1 and CDR2 sequences are SEHNR and FQNEAQ (reference sequence). J gave up 5 bases and V 4 bases, and 3 bases lay outside the gene matches. The CDR3 is made up of 13 amino acids. The CDR3 sequence is CASSSAGGDEQYF. DNA of the CDR3: TGTGCCAGCAGCTCAGCGGGAGGTGACGAGCAGTACTTC.

This clone was counted once. The V and J genes are TRBV10-2 and TRBJ2-2; D uncertain. CDR3 length equals 11 residues. The germline V gene encodes CDR1 WSHSY and CDR2 SAAADI. Deletions cut 5 bases from V and 6 bases from J, with 4 bases between. CDR3 sequence (DNA): TGCGCCAGCAGTCAACCCGGGGAGCTGTTTTTT. Its protein is CASSQPGELFF.

The gene calls are TRBV5-6 and TRBJ2-1; 9 bases match TRBD2. Germline V CDR1 and CDR2: SGHDT, YYEEEE. Germline trimming cut 2 bases from V and 7 bases from J; bases unmatched to any gene: 1. This CDR3 spans 13 amino acids. The CDR3 DNA reads as TGTGCCAGCAGCTTTCTAGCGGGGAATGAGCAGTTCTTC. This encodes CASSFLAGNEQFF.

The chain is built from TRBV27 and TRBJ2-7, with 7 bases lining up with TRBD1. The germline CDR1 and CDR2 sequences are MNHEY and SMNVEV (reference sequence). V was clipped by 4 bases and J by 2 bases; unmatched bases: 8. There are 15 residues in the CDR3. CDR3: CASSSYGGTAYEQYF. CDR3 nucleotide sequence: TGTGCCAGCAGTTCTTACGGTGGGACAGCCTACGAGCAGTACTTC.

V usage is TRBV6-1 and J usage is TRBJ2-1; 9 bases match TRBD1. This CDR3 contains 22 residues. V gave up 0 bases and J gave up 2 bases; unmatched junction bases: 20. CDR1 MNHNS and CDR2 SASEGT come from the germline V gene. The chain's CDR3 is CASSEAIGPGQGFLATYNEQFF. DNA of the CDR3: TGTGCCAGCAGTGAAGCCATCGGACCAGGACAGGGGTTTCTAGCGACCTACAATGAGCAGTTCTTC.

The chain combines TRBV2 with TRBJ2-3, with 12 bases that match TRBD2. Trimming cost V 4 bases and J 6 bases; bases outside gene matches: 17. Per germline, CDR1 SNHLY and CDR2 FYNNEI. The CDR3 sequence is 19 residues long. CDR3: CASSVWLAASGRAADTQYF. In nucleotides, the CDR3 is TGTGCCAGCAGTGTCTGGTTAGCGGCTAGCGGGAGGGCCGCGGATACGCAGTATTTT. Full variable domain (remainder filled in from reference TRBV2 and TRBJ2-3): EPEVTQTPSHQVTQMGQEVILRCVPISNHLYFYWYRQILGQKVEFLVSFYNNEISEKSEIFDDQFSVERPDGSNFTLKIRSTKLEDSAMYFCASSVWLAASGRAADTQYFGPGTRLTVL.

As DNA, the CDR3 is TGTGCCAGCAGCGTAGAAGGACCATCGGGCGAGCAGTACTTC. This sequence encodes CASSVEGPSGEQYF. V and J are TRBV9 and TRBJ2-7; D unresolved. V was cut by 0 bases and J by 6 bases, with 13 bases left in between. The germline CDR1 and CDR2 sequences are SGDLS and YYNGEE. This CDR3 spans 14 amino acids.